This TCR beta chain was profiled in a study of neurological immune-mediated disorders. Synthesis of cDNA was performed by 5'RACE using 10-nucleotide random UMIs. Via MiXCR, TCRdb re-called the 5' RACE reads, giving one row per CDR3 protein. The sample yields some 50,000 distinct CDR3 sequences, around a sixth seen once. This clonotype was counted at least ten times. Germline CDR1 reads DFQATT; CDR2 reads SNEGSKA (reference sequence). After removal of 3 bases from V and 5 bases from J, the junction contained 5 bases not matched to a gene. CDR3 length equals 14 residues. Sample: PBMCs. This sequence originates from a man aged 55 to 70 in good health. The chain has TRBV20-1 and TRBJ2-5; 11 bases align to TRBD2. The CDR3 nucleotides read TGCAGTGCTAGCGTCCCTAGCGGGAGGGAGACCCAGTACTTC. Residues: CSASVPSGRETQYF.